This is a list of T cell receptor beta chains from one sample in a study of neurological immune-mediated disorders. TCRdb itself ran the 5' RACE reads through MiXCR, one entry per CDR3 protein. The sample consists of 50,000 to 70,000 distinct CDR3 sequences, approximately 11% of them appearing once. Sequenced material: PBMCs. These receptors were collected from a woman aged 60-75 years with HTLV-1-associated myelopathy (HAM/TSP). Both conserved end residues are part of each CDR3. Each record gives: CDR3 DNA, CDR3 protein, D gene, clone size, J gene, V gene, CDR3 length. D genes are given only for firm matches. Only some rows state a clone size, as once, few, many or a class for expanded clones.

TGCAGTGCTAGAAGTGGGGGGATGAACACTGAAGCTTTCTTT	CSARSGGMNTEAFF	.	many	TRBJ1-1	TRBV20-1	14
TGCAGCGTCAACGTCCGGGTTGGCACAGATACGCAGTATTTT	CSVNVRVGTDTQYF	.	many	TRBJ2-3	TRBV29-1	14
TGTGCCAGCAGCCTAGGAACGCTGACAGATACGCAGTATTTT	CASSLGTLTDTQYF	.	many	TRBJ2-3	TRBV7-9	14
TGTGCCAGCAGTTACGATCCCAGGGCGCGATCACCCCTCCACTTT	CASSYDPRARSPLHF	.	few	TRBJ1-6	TRBV6-5	15
TGTGCCAGCCGGGACAGAAACTATGGCTACACCTTC	CASRDRNYGYTF	TRBD1	many	TRBJ1-2	TRBV28	12
TGTGCCAGCAGCAGACAAGGCAGTTTGGATGAGCAGTTCTTC	CASSRQGSLDEQFF	.	many	TRBJ2-1	TRBV21-1	14
TGCGCCAGCTCCCCGACGGGACTGGCGTATCGAGAGACCCAGTACTTC	CASSPTGLAYRETQYF	.	many	TRBJ2-5	TRBV5-1	16
TGTGCCAGCAGCCAACAAGGCTCTTCGAAAGATACGCAGTATTTT	CASSQQGSSKDTQYF	.	.	TRBJ2-3	TRBV3-1	15
TGTGCCAGCAGCTATTCGGGGGAGACCCAGTACTTC	CASSYSGETQYF	.	many	TRBJ2-5	TRBV7-2	12
TGCGCCAGCAGCTCCCGGGACAGGGGGCGTATTGAAGCTTTCTTT	CASSSRDRGRIEAFF	TRBD1	few	TRBJ1-1	TRBV5-1	15
TGTGCCAGCAGTTTTCAGCAGGGTAGCACAGATACGCAGTATTTT	CASSFQQGSTDTQYF	.	many	TRBJ2-3	TRBV27	15
TGTGCCAGCAGCGTAGCTAGCGGCTCCTACGAGCAGTACTTC	CASSVASGSYEQYF	TRBD2	many	TRBJ2-7	TRBV9	14
TGTGCCAGCAGCCCCGGGACTAGCGGGGACCGAGGGGATAATAGCACAGATACGCAGTATTTT	CASSPGTSGDRGDNSTDTQYF	TRBD2	.	TRBJ2-3	TRBV7-6	21
TGCGCCAGCCGAGTTGACATCAGCAGCACAGATACGCAGTATTTT	CASRVDISSTDTQYF	.	many	TRBJ2-3	TRBV5-1	15
TGCGCCAGCAGCGCAAGGGGGCTAATCTACGAGCAGTACTTC	CASSARGLIYEQYF	TRBD1	many	TRBJ2-7	TRBV5-1	14
TGCAGTGCTAGAGGACAGGGCACTACCTACGAGCAGTACTTC	CSARGQGTTYEQYF	TRBD1	many	TRBJ2-7	TRBV20-1	14
TGCGCCAGCAGTCGAGGTAGCGGAAACACCGGGGAGCTGTTTTTT	CASSRGSGNTGELFF	.	many	TRBJ2-2	TRBV5-1	15
TGCGCCAGCGGGGCTAATGAAAAACTGTTTTTT	CASGANEKLFF	.	many	TRBJ1-4	TRBV4-1	11
TGTGCCAGCAGCCGAGGGACTAGTGAGGAGACCCAGTACTTC	CASSRGTSEETQYF	TRBD2	many	TRBJ2-5	TRBV3-1	14
TGTGCCAGCAGTTTATTTGACAGGAGCAACACTGAAGCTTTCTTT	CASSLFDRSNTEAFF	.	.	TRBJ1-1	TRBV27	15
TGTGCCAGCAGCCGTGCCGGGACTCGCCACAATGAGCAGTTCTTC	CASSRAGTRHNEQFF	.	many	TRBJ2-1	TRBV7-9	15
TGTGCCAGCAGTGATGGCGGGAGTGCCGATACGCAGTATTTT	CASSDGGSADTQYF	TRBD2	few	TRBJ2-3	TRBV6-1	14
TGCAGCGCATTGGGCACTGAAGCTTTCTTT	CSALGTEAFF	.	many	TRBJ1-1	TRBV29-1	10
TGTGCCAGCAGTTTCAGGGGCAGTAATAGCAATCAGCCCCAGCATTTT	CASSFRGSNSNQPQHF	.	.	TRBJ1-5	TRBV12-3/TRBV12-4	16
TGCGCCAGCAGCTCCGGCCCGAACACTGAAGCTTTCTTT	CASSSGPNTEAFF	.	many	TRBJ1-1	TRBV5-1	13
TGTGCCAGCAGCTTAGTTGGATGGGGCGCAGATACGCAGTATTTT	CASSLVGWGADTQYF	.	many	TRBJ2-3	TRBV7-2	15
TGCGCCAGCAGCTCCCCTCCCACAGATACGCAGTATTTT	CASSSPPTDTQYF	.	many	TRBJ2-3	TRBV5-1	13
TGTGCCAGCAGTGATCCCGCCCCTGGTTACAATGAGCAGTTCTTC	CASSDPAPGYNEQFF	.	many	TRBJ2-1	TRBV25-1	15
TGTGCCAGCAGTTACGGGGGGTTCTACGAGCAGTACTTC	CASSYGGFYEQYF	.	few	TRBJ2-7	TRBV6-5	13
TGCGCCAGCAGCCCCCAAGTTGAGAACACTGAAGCTTTCTTT	CASSPQVENTEAFF	.	many	TRBJ1-1	TRBV5-1	14
TGTGCCATCAGTGGCCAGGCCAAACAAGAGACCCAGTACTTC	CAISGQAKQETQYF	.	many	TRBJ2-5	TRBV10-3	14
TGTGCCAGCAGCTTGGGTAGGGGAGGGTCCTACGAGCAGTACTTC	CASSLGRGGSYEQYF	TRBD2	many	TRBJ2-7	TRBV5-5	15
TGTGCCAGCAGGGCCATTGGGGAGCTGTTTTTT	CASRAIGELFF	.	many	TRBJ2-2	TRBV12-3/TRBV12-4	11
TGCAGTGCTAGAAGACTAGCGGCCCCCACAGATACGCAGTATTTT	CSARRLAAPTDTQYF	TRBD2	.	TRBJ2-3	TRBV20-1	15
TGTGCCAGCAGCTTGGGTGGCAGCCAAGAGACCCAGTACTTC	CASSLGGSQETQYF	.	medium-sized	TRBJ2-5	TRBV5-6	14
TGCAGTGCCCCGTCAGACTTTGCAGGCGATGAGCAGTTCTTC	CSAPSDFAGDEQFF	.	many	TRBJ2-1	TRBV20-1	14
TGCGCCAGCAGCTTGTCGGGTGGGAATGAGCAGTTCTTC	CASSLSGGNEQFF	.	many	TRBJ2-1	TRBV5-1	13
TGTGCCAGCAGTGATTGGGGGACTAGCGGGAGGACCTATGAGTTCTTC	CASSDWGTSGRTYEFF	TRBD2	many	TRBJ2-1	TRBV2	16
TGTGCCAGCAGCAACGGACTAGCAGTACAAGAGACCCAGTACTTC	CASSNGLAVQETQYF	TRBD2	many	TRBJ2-5	TRBV5-5	15
TGTGCCAGCAGCCAGAGACAGGACCAAGAGACCCAGTACTTC	CASSQRQDQETQYF	.	many	TRBJ2-5	TRBV7-9	14
TGTGCCACCAGCAGAGATACGCAGCGGAGCTCCTACAATGAGCAGTTCTTC	CATSRDTQRSSYNEQFF	.	.	TRBJ2-1	TRBV15	17
TGTGCCATCAGTGAAGGACAGGGGGCATTTGAAGCTTTCTTT	CAISEGQGAFEAFF	TRBD1	many	TRBJ1-1	TRBV10-3	14
TGTGCCAGCAGCCAAGCAACTTCCTACGAGCAGTACTTC	CASSQATSYEQYF	.	many	TRBJ2-7	TRBV3-1	13
TGTGCCAGCAGTGCTCTAGCGGGCACGAACACCGGGGAGCTGTTTTTT	CASSALAGTNTGELFF	TRBD2	many	TRBJ2-2	TRBV27	16